This T cell receptor beta chain was recorded in a study of blood T cell repertoires in COVID-19. Participant-given clinical history determined each cohort assignment. This clone was recorded once. Libraries were prepared by immunoSEQ multiplex PCR; TCRdb keeps only in-frame clonotypes and omits some of them. This sample yields hundreds of thousands of clones, of which about 88% are seen a single time; approximately 1.5% belongs to the top ten. This TCR derives from a woman aged 18-29 years who had been exposed to COVID-19. The specimen sequenced was PBMCs or T cells enriched from blood (not recorded which).

As DNA, the CDR3 is TGTGCCAGCTCACCGAGAACAGGTCGCTACGAGCAGTACTTC. Its translation is CASSPRTGRYEQYF. This chain links TRBV18 with TRBJ2-7, with D possibly being TRBD1 (5 bases). There are 14 residues in the CDR3. Germline CDR1 and CDR2: KGHSH and LQKENI. Trimming pared 3 bases from V and 3 bases from J, leaving 12 bases between.